Following are 13 T cell receptor beta chains from one sample sequenced in a study of cytomegalovirus exposure and HLA in healthy donors. PCR involved 60 Vbeta and 13 Jbeta primers. Produced via immunoSEQ multiplex PCR; TCRdb's table is partial and in-frame only. The repertoire consists of roughly 170,000 clones, with 70% to 90% occurring once and the leading ten covering 2% to 2.5%. The specimen was PBMCs. These receptors were collected from a woman under 40 in good health and CMV-seronegative.

The CDR3 spells CASSQETSFGSYNEQFF. The CDR3, as DNA: TGCGCCAGCAGCCAAGAGACTAGTTTTGGCTCCTACAATGAGCAGTTCTTC. The chain couples TRBV4-3 to TRBJ2-1; TRBD2 might be the D (6 bases). The length of the CDR3 is 17 residues. V was clipped by 0 bases and J by 0 bases, with 12 bases between them. In germline, CDR1 is LGHNA, CDR2 YSLEER.

This clone was picked up one time. The rearrangement uses TRBV27 and TRBJ2-1; 12 nucleotides match TRBD2. Germline values: CDR1 MNHEY, CDR2 SMNVEV (reference sequence). The V gene end was trimmed by 0 bases and the J gene end by 9 bases; junction bases not matched to a gene: 9. This CDR3 has 17 residues. CDR3 DNA sequence: TGTGCCAGCAGTTTATCCTCGGCTAGCGGGAGGGCGGGTGAGCAGTTCTTC. Protein: CASSLSSASGRAGEQFF.

This rearrangement joins TRBV27 to TRBJ2-7, with TRBD1 as a possible D gene (6 bases). Germline CDR1 is MNHEY and CDR2 is SMNVEV (reference sequence). Trimming removed 1 base at V and 5 bases at J, with 12 bases between. The length of the CDR3 is 14 residues. The DNA of the CDR3 is TGTGCCAGCAGTTTATACGGCAGGGGCGACGAGCAGTACTTC. Residues: CASSLYGRGDEQYF.

The chain uses TRBV4-3 and TRBJ1-1; no clear D gene. CDR3 size: 14 residues. Germline CDR1 LGHNA, CDR2 YSLEER. V was cut by 1 base and J by 4 bases, with 10 bases left in between. Here the CDR3 reads CASSQVGEATEAFF. The CDR3 nucleotides read TGCGCCAGCAGCCAAGTCGGGGAAGCCACTGAAGCTTTCTTT.

The V and J genes are TRBV7-3 and TRBJ2-1, with 13 bases lining up with TRBD2. The germline V gene has CDR1 SGHTA and CDR2 FQGTGA. V trimming: 4 bases; J trimming: 8 bases; junction bases outside the gene matches: 14. This CDR3 has 18 residues. The CDR3 protein is CASSSRAGGTSGMYEQFF. The CDR3 region has the DNA TGTGCCAGCAGCTCCAGGGCCGGCGGGACTAGCGGGATGTATGAGCAGTTCTTC. Supplemented by reference TRBV7-3 and TRBJ2-1, the full variable domain reads GAGVSQTPSNKVTEKGKYVELRCDPISGHTALYWYRQSLGQGPEFLIYFQGTGAADDSGLPNDRFFAVRPEGSVSTLKIQRTERGDSAVYLCASSSRAGGTSGMYEQFFGPGTRLTVL.

A single count supports this clone. The chain links TRBV5-1 to TRBJ2-5, with D possibly being TRBD1 (5 bases). Trimming removed 2 bases at V and 5 bases at J, with 22 bases between. CDR3 size: 17 residues. The germline V gene encodes CDR1 SGHRS and CDR2 YFSETQ. The CDR3 loop is CASSFHLGQGARETQYF. Here the CDR3 DNA reads TGCGCCAGCAGCTTTCATCTGGGGCAGGGTGCAAGGGAGACCCAGTACTTC.

The genes are TRBV6-5 and TRBJ2-7; 14 bases align to TRBD2. Germline V gene lookup returns CDR1 MNHEY and CDR2 SVGAGI. The V and J ends lost 10 bases and 0 bases, in that order; junction bases with no gene match: 5. The CDR3 extends over 15 amino acids. The CDR3 spells CATGLAGESSYEQYF. CDR3 DNA: TGTGCCACGGGACTAGCGGGAGAGAGCTCCTACGAGCAGTACTTC.

V gene TRBV18 combines with J gene TRBJ1-5, with TRBD1 as a possible D gene (5 bases). Trimming removed 3 bases from V and 4 bases from J, with 28 bases in between. The CDR3 extends over 20 amino acids. Germline lookup yields CDR1 KGHSH and CDR2 LQKENI. The chain's CDR3 is CASSPTGHLRTGTLNQPQHF. The CDR3 nucleotides read TGTGCCAGCTCACCCACCGGACACTTGAGAACGGGGACTCTAAATCAGCCCCAGCATTTT.

The chain joins TRBV5-1 to TRBJ2-5; 7 bases fit TRBD1. V gave up 3 bases and J gave up 5 bases; unmatched junction bases: 10. Germline assignment: CDR1 SGHRS and CDR2 YFSETQ. The CDR3 sequence is 15 residues long. CDR3 amino acids: CASSWGRQGGETQYF. The CDR3 nucleotides read TGCGCCAGCAGCTGGGGGAGACAGGGTGGGGAGACCCAGTACTTC. Based on the CDR3 plus reference TRBV5-1 and TRBJ2-5, the full variable domain is KAGVTQTPRYLIKTRGQQVTLSCSPISGHRSVSWYQQTPGQGLQFLFEYFSETQRNKGNFPGRFSGRQFSNSRSEMNVSTLELGDSALYLCASSWGRQGGETQYFGPGTRLLVL.

The sample holds a few counts of this clone. This sequence joins TRBV5-5 and TRBJ1-1; D is unclear. The CDR3 length is 14 residues. Between the trimmed V and J ends, which lost 2 bases and 1 base, there was a span of 9 bases. CDR1 SGHKS and CDR2 YYEKEE come from the germline V gene (reference sequence). The CDR3 loop is CASSFFGWNTEAFF. CDR3 DNA sequence: TGTGCCAGCAGCTTTTTCGGTTGGAACACTGAAGCTTTCTTT. Full variable domain (rest looked up from reference TRBV5-5 and TRBJ1-1): DAGVTQSPTHLIKTRGQQVTLRCSPISGHKSVSWYQQVLGQGPQFIFQYYEKEERGRGNFPDRFSARQFPNYSSELNVNALLLGDSALYLCASSFFGWNTEAFFGQGTRLTVV.

This clone was seen only a few times. The CDR3 sequence is CASSLRDSTDTQYF. CDR3 DNA sequence: TGTGCCAGCAGTTTGCGGGACTCCACAGATACGCAGTATTTT. The chain couples TRBV27 to TRBJ2-3, with a weak D call TRBD2 (6 bases). Trimming shortened V by 3 bases and J by 2 bases, and 9 bases separated the two germline ends. The CDR3 has 14 residues. Germline lookup yields CDR1 MNHEY and CDR2 SMNVEV (reference sequence).

The rearrangement uses TRBV28 and TRBJ2-6; 8 bases map to TRBD1. The CDR3 totals 20 residues. Germline trimming cut 5 bases from V and 0 bases from J; bases unmatched to any gene: 15. Germline V gives CDR1 MDHEN, CDR2 SYDVKM. CDR3 coding DNA: TGTGCCAGCAGTGCCTATGGACAGGGTCGGGCAAGCTCTGGGGCCAACGTCCTGACTTTC. It codes for CASSAYGQGRASSGANVLTF.

The V call is TRBV27, the J call TRBJ2-7, with TRBD2 matching over 13 bases. Germline lookup yields CDR1 MNHEY and CDR2 SMNVEV (reference sequence). The CDR3 has 14 residues. V dropped 2 bases and J dropped 7; count of bases not matched to a gene: 2. The CDR3 nucleotides are TGTGCCAGCAGTTTAGGGACTAGCGGGATTGAGCAGTACTTC. Encoded protein: CASSLGTSGIEQYF.